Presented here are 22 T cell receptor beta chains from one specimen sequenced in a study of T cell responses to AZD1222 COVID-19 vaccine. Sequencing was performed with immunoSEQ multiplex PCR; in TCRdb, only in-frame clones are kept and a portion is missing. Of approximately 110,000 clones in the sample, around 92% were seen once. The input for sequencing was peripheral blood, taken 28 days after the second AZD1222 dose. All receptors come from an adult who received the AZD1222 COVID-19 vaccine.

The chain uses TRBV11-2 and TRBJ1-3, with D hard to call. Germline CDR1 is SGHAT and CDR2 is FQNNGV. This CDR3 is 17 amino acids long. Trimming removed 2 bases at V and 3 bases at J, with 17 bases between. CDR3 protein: CASSLLSWASGGNTIYF. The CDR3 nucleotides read TGTGCCAGCAGCTTACTCAGTTGGGCGAGCGGTGGAAACACCATATATTTT.

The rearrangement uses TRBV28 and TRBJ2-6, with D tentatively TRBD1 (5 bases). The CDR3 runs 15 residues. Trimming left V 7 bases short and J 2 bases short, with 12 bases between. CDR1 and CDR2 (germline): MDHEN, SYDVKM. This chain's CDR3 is CASNPQEPGANVLTF. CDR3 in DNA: TGTGCCAGCAATCCACAGGAACCTGGGGCCAACGTCCTGACTTTC.

CDR3 amino acids: CASSLGSEETQYF. DNA of the CDR3: TGTGCCAGCAGTTTGGGGTCGGAAGAGACCCAGTACTTC. The chain recombines TRBV28 with TRBJ2-5; D gene ambiguous. The CDR3 spans 13 residues. Germline V lookup: CDR1 MDHEN, CDR2 SYDVKM. Trimming took 3 bases from V and 3 from J, leaving 8 bases between them.

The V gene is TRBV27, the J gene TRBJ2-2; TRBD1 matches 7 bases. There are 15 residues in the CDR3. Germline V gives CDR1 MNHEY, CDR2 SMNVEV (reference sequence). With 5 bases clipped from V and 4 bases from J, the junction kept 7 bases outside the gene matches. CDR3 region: CASSPTGVGTGELFF. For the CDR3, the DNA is TGTGCCAGCAGTCCCACAGGGGTTGGCACCGGGGAGCTGTTTTTT.

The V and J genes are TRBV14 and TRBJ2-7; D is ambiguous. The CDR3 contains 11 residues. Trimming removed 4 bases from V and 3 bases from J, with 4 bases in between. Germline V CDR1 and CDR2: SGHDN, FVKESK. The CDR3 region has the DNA TGTGCCAGCAGCCCGGGCTACGAGCAGTACTTC. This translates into CASSPGYEQYF.

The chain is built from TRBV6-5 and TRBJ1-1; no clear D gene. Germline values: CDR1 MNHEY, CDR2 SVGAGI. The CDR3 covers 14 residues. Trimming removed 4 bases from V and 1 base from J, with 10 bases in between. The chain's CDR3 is CASSSAHRNTEAFF. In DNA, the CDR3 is TGTGCCAGCAGTTCCGCTCATAGGAACACTGAAGCTTTCTTT.

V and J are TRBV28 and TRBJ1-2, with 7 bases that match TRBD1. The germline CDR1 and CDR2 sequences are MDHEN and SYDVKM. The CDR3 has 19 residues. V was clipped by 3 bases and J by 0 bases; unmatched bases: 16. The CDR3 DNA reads TGTGCCAGCAGTTTTTTCCCAGGGACAGACCCGCCCGCTAACTATGGCTACACCTTC. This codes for CASSFFPGTDPPANYGYTF.

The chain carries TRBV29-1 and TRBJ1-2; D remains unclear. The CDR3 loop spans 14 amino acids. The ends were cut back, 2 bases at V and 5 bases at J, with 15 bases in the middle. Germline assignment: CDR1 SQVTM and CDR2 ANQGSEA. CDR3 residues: CSVEWYQEEYGYTF. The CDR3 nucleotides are TGCAGCGTTGAATGGTACCAGGAAGAGTATGGCTACACCTTC. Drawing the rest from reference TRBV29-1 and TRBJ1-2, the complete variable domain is SAVISQKPSRDICQRGTSLTIQCQVDSQVTMMFWYRQQPGQSLTLIATANQGSEATYESGFVIDKFPISRPNLTFSTLTVSNMSPEDSSIYLCSVEWYQEEYGYTFGSGTRLTVV.

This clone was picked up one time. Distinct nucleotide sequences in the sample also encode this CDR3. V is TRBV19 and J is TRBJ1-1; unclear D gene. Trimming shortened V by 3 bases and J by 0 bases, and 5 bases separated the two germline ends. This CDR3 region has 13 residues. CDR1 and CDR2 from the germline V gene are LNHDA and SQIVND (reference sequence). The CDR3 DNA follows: TGTGCCAGTAGTATTAGTCTGAACACTGAAGCTTTCTTT. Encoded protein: CASSISLNTEAFF.

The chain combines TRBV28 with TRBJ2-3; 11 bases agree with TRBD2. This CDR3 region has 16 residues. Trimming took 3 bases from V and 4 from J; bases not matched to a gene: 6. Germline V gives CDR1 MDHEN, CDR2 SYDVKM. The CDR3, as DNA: TGTGCCAGCAGTTTGGTATTAGCGGGAGGGTCAGATACGCAGTATTTT. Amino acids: CASSLVLAGGSDTQYF.

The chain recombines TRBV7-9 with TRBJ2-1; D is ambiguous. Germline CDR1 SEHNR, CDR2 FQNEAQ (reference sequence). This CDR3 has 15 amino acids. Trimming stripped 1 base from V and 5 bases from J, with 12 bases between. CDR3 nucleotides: TGTGCCAGCAGCTTAGATCTTGGGCTAGACAATGAGCAGTTCTTC. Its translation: CASSLDLGLDNEQFF.

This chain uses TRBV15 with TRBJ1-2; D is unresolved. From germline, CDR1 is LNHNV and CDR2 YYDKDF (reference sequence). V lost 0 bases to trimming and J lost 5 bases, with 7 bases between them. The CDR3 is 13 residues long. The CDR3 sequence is CATSRDMGYGYTF. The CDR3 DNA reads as TGTGCCACCAGCAGAGATATGGGATATGGCTACACCTTC.

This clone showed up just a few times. The CDR3 region has the DNA TGTGCCAGCAGCCAAAGTCGGGGTGAAGCTTTCTTT. As protein: CASSQSRGEAFF. This chain uses TRBV27 with TRBJ1-1; D remains ambiguous. Germline V gives CDR1 MNHEY, CDR2 SMNVEV (reference sequence). The CDR3 is 12 residues long. V was cut by 6 bases and J by 7 bases, with 12 bases left in between.

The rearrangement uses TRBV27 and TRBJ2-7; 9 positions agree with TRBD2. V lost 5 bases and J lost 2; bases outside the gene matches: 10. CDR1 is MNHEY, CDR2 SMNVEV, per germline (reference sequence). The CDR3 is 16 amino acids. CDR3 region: CASSPFAGGKTYEQYF. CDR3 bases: TGTGCCAGCAGTCCCTTTGCGGGAGGGAAAACCTACGAGCAGTACTTC.

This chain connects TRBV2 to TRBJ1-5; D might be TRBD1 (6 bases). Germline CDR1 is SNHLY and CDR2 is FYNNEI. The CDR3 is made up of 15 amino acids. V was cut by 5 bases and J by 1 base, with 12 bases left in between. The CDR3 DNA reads TGTGCCAGCAGTCCCAGGACAGCGAGCAATCAGCCCCAGCATTTT. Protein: CASSPRTASNQPQHF.

The CDR3 nucleotides are TGTGCCAGCAGCCCGGGGGGCAGGGAGTCCTACGAGCAGTACTTC. Translation: CASSPGGRESYEQYF. This rearrangement joins TRBV7-9 to TRBJ2-7, with TRBD2 as a possible D gene (7 bases). Germline V gene sequence: CDR1 SEHNR, CDR2 FQNEAQ (reference sequence). CDR3 length: 15 amino acids. With 5 bases removed from V and 1 base from J, the gap between germline ends came to 15 bases. Drawing the rest from reference TRBV7-9 and TRBJ2-7, the complete variable domain is DTGVSQNPRHKITKRGQNVTFRCDPISEHNRLYWYRQTLGQGPEFLTYFQNEAQLEKSRLLSDRFSAERPKGSFSTLEIQRTEQGDSAMYLCASSPGGRESYEQYFGPGTRLTVT.

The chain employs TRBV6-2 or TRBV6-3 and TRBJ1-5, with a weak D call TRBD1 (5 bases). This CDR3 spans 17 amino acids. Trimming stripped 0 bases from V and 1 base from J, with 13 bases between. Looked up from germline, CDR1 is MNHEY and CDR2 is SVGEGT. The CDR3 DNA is TGTGCCAGCAGTTACTCCAGGGCCCCTAGGAGCAATCAGCCCCAGCATTTT. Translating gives CASSYSRAPRSNQPQHF.

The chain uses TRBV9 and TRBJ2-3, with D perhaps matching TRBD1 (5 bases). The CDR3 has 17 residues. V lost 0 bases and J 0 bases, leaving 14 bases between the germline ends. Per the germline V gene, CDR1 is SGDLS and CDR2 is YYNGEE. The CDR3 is CASSVDRGGASTDTQYF. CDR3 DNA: TGTGCCAGCAGCGTAGATAGGGGCGGCGCCAGCACAGATACGCAGTATTTT.

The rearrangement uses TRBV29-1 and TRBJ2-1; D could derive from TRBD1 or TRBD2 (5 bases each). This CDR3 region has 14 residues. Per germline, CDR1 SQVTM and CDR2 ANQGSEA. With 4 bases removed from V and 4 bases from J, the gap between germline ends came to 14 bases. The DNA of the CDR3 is TGCAGCGTTGTAGGTGGGGGAATGTACAATGAGCAGTTCTTC. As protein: CSVVGGGMYNEQFF.

Here the CDR3 DNA reads TGTGCCAGCAACCAGGGTTACGAGCAGTACTTC. Amino acid sequence: CASNQGYEQYF. The chain recombines TRBV6-5 with TRBJ2-7; D may be TRBD1 (5 bases). The V end was cut by 7 bases, the J end by 4 bases, with 8 bases between. The CDR3 loop spans 11 amino acids. Germline V gives CDR1 MNHEY, CDR2 SVGAGI.

CDR3 nucleotide sequence: TGTGCCAGCAGCGGGTCCGGGACAGGACGTACTGAAGCTTTCTTT. Translated: CASSGSGTGRTEAFF. The rearrangement joins TRBV7-9 to TRBJ1-1, with TRBD1 matching 8 bases. Germline V lookup: CDR1 SEHNR, CDR2 FQNEAQ (reference sequence). CDR3 length: 15 amino acids. The V gene end was trimmed by 5 bases and the J gene end by 5 bases; junction bases not matched to a gene: 10.

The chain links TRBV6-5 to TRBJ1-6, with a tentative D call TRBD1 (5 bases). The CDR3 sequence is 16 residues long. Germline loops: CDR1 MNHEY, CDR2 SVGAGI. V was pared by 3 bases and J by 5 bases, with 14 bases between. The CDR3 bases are TGTGCCAGCAGTTATCGAAGGACAAGAAATAATTCACCCCTCCACTTT. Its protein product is CASSYRRTRNNSPLHF.